Presented here are 21 T cell receptor beta chains from one specimen sequenced in a study of cytomegalovirus exposure and HLA in healthy donors. Primers included in the PCR were 60 Vbeta and 13 Jbeta primers. The protocol was immunoSEQ multiplex PCR, while the TCRdb copy is restricted to in-frame clones and leaves out a portion. The sample yields under 170,000 clones, about 85% seen once. Sequenced input: PBMCs. The receptor source for this set is a human donor in good health.

The rearrangement uses TRBV4-2 and TRBJ2-1; 10 bases agree with TRBD2. With V trimmed by 0 bases and J by 0 bases, 5 bases remained unmatched. Germline CDR1 LGHNA, CDR2 YNFKEQ. The CDR3 consists of 18 residues. In nucleotides, the CDR3 is TGTGCCAGCAGCCAAGATTTAGCGGGGGGCCTCTCCTACAATGAGCAGTTCTTC. It yields the protein CASSQDLAGGLSYNEQFF.

V usage is TRBV6-1 and J usage is TRBJ2-1; 11 bases match TRBD2. Germline-derived CDR1 and CDR2 are MNHNS and SASEGT. V lost 6 bases, J lost 7 bases, and 8 bases stayed unmatched. The CDR3 spans 15 residues. The CDR3 sequence: CASSVAGGPQNEQFF. The CDR3 bases are TGTGCCAGCAGCGTAGCGGGAGGGCCCCAAAATGAGCAGTTCTTC.

The V and J genes are TRBV16 and TRBJ2-7; 10 nucleotides line up with TRBD1. The ends lost 2 bases at V and 6 bases at J; junction bases unmatched: 7. The CDR3 spans 15 residues. The germline V gene has CDR1 KGHSY and CDR2 FQNENV. The CDR3: CASSQIGTGECEQYF. DNA for the CDR3: TGTGCCAGCAGCCAAATCGGGACAGGGGAATGCGAGCAGTACTTC.

The rearrangement uses TRBV28 and TRBJ2-6; D unclear. The CDR3 runs to 15 residues. V lost 2 bases, J lost 4 bases, and 9 bases lay in between. Germline CDR1 is MDHEN and CDR2 is SYDVKM. In nucleotides, the CDR3 is TGTGCCAGCAGTTTACGAATCGCGGGGGCCAACGTCCTGACTTTC. Its translation is CASSLRIAGANVLTF.

DNA for the CDR3: TGTGCCAGCAGGAACACAGGGTTTGGCGATCAGCCCCAGCATTTT. Protein: CASRNTGFGDQPQHF. The chain joins TRBV6-1 to TRBJ1-5, with D maybe TRBD1 (6 bases). The CDR3 is 15 residues long. Germline lookup yields CDR1 MNHNS and CDR2 SASEGT. Trimming shortened V by 6 bases and J by 5 bases, and 17 bases separated the two germline ends.

The J gene is TRBJ1-1, the V gene TRBV19, with a tentative D call TRBD1 (5 bases). The V end lost 9 bases, the J end lost 0 bases, and 17 bases lay between the germline ends. Germline V gene data show CDR1 as LNHDA and CDR2 as SQIVND (reference sequence). The CDR3 loop spans 15 amino acids. The CDR3, as DNA: TGTGCCAGCGAAACCTTGGGGGGTCTGAACACTGAAGCTTTCTTT. This sequence encodes CASETLGGLNTEAFF.

The rearrangement uses TRBV19 and TRBJ1-5; the D gene is possibly TRBD1 (5 bases). V lost 4 bases, J lost 1 base, and 8 bases lay in between. Per germline, CDR1 LNHDA and CDR2 SQIVND (reference sequence). The CDR3 spans 14 residues. CDR3: CASSTGKSNQPQHF. The CDR3 DNA reads as TGTGCCAGTAGTACAGGGAAGAGCAATCAGCCCCAGCATTTT. Looking up the rest from reference TRBV19 and TRBJ1-5 gives the full variable domain: DGGITQSPKYLFRKEGQNVTLSCEQNLNHDAMYWYRQDPGQGLRLIYYSQIVNDFQKGDIAEGYSVSREKKESFPLTVTSAQKNPTAFYLCASSTGKSNQPQHFGDGTRLSIL.

Worth noting for this clone: Different DNA sequences within this sample yield the same CDR3. The genes are TRBV6-6 and TRBJ2-7; 7 nucleotides match TRBD2. The trim removed 6 bases at V and 3 bases at J, leaving 11 bases unmatched. The CDR3 is 15 residues long. CDR1 and CDR2 (germline): MNHNY, SVGAGI (reference sequence). CDR3 nucleotides: TGTGCCAGCAGCCAAGGACTAGTGAGCCTCTACGAGCAGTACTTC. Protein sequence: CASSQGLVSLYEQYF.

This clone was counted only a few times. Within the sample, other DNA sequences also encode this same CDR3. This sequence joins TRBV6-1 and TRBJ2-7; TRBD2 agrees at 10 bases. The CDR3 totals 14 residues. Germline loops: CDR1 MNHNS, CDR2 SASEGT. V was pared by 7 bases and J by 6 bases, with 9 bases of the junction left unmatched. CDR3 sequence reads: CASNSVPSGSEQYF. CDR3 nucleotide sequence: TGTGCCAGCAATTCTGTACCTAGCGGGAGCGAGCAGTACTTC.

The rearrangement links TRBV4-1 to TRBJ1-5; no definite D call. The germline V and J ends were trimmed by 4 bases and 3 bases, with 10 bases remaining between them. This CDR3 comprises 14 residues. The V gene's germline CDR1 is MGHRA and CDR2 YSYEKL. The CDR3 sequence is CASSLTVPNQPQHF. CDR3 sequence (DNA): TGCGCCAGCAGCCTAACGGTTCCCAATCAGCCCCAGCATTTT.

The rearrangement uses TRBV10-3 and TRBJ1-2, with D possibly matching TRBD1 (6 bases). Germline assignment: CDR1 ENHRY and CDR2 SYGVKD. V was pared by 10 bases and J by 3 bases, with 12 bases between. This CDR3 is 12 amino acids long. The CDR3 sequence is CASTGLDYGYTF. The CDR3 region has the DNA TGTGCCAGTACAGGGCTCGACTATGGCTACACCTTC.

This chain uses TRBV11-2 with TRBJ1-4; tentatively, D is TRBD1 (5 bases). Germline V gives CDR1 SGHAT, CDR2 FQNNGV. The CDR3 is made up of 16 amino acids. V gave up 3 bases and J gave up 5 bases, with 16 bases separating them. CDR3 bases: TGTGCCAGCAGCTTTCTCGGGGGAGCTACCAATGAAAAACTGTTTTTT. Translation gives CASSFLGGATNEKLFF.

The chain carries TRBV6-1 and TRBJ1-5; 10 positions agree with TRBD1. Trimming took 6 bases from V and 11 from J; bases not matched to a gene: 7. Per germline, CDR1 MNHNS and CDR2 SASEGT. CDR3 size: 13 residues. DNA of the CDR3: TGTGCCAGCAGCGGACAGGGGGAGGGGGCCCAGCATTTT. It codes for CASSGQGEGAQHF.

This clone was detected a few times. The chain is built from TRBV5-1 and TRBJ1-1; 8 bases fit TRBD1. This CDR3 region has 14 residues. With V trimmed by 6 bases and J by 0 bases, 4 bases remained unmatched. From germline, CDR1 is SGHRS and CDR2 YFSETQ. CDR3 sequence (DNA): TGCGCCAGCACAGGGACAGGCATGAACACTGAAGCTTTCTTT. This codes for CASTGTGMNTEAFF.

About this clone: One end of the junction fails to match germline, which may point to a read error. The J gene is TRBJ2-2, the V gene TRBV6-5; D is unclear. The CDR3 has 15 residues. The germline gives CDR1 MNHEY, CDR2 SVGAGI. CDR3 region: CASSYSQLNAGELFF. CDR3 DNA: TGTGCCAGCAGTTATTCCCAGTTGAACGCCGGGGAGCTGTTTTTT.

This chain joins TRBV5-1 and TRBJ2-7; the D gene is possibly TRBD2 (5 bases). Germline lookup yields CDR1 SGHRS and CDR2 YFSETQ. This CDR3 comprises 11 residues. Trimming shortened V by 4 bases and J by 5 bases, and 7 bases separated the two germline ends. The CDR3 sequence is CASSPGDEQYF. DNA of the CDR3: TGCGCCAGCAGCCCCGGGGACGAGCAGTACTTC.

The chain uses TRBV30 and TRBJ2-7; a weak D match, TRBD1 (6 bases). CDR1 and CDR2 from the germline V gene are GTSNPN and SVGIG (reference sequence). The CDR3 sequence is 13 residues long. Trimming took 5 bases from V and 6 from J, leaving 17 bases between them. The CDR3, as DNA: TGTGCCTGGGGTCGCCTCCAGGGGCTCGAGCAGTACTTC. Translating gives CAWGRLQGLEQYF.

This sequence joins TRBV4-2 and TRBJ2-5, with D possibly being TRBD1 (5 bases). Germline V lookup: CDR1 LGHNA, CDR2 YNFKEQ. This CDR3 spans 13 amino acids. Trimming removed 0 bases from V and 5 bases from J, with 7 bases in between. The CDR3 sequence: CASSQEGRETQYF. The CDR3 DNA follows: TGTGCCAGCAGCCAAGAGGGGCGGGAGACCCAGTACTTC.

The V gene is TRBV7-9, the J gene TRBJ2-4; 7 bases match TRBD2. The V gene's germline CDR1 is SEHNR and CDR2 FQNEAQ (reference sequence). CDR3 length equals 11 residues. V was clipped by 3 bases and J by 15 bases; unmatched bases: 5. CDR3 region: CASSLGGGRYF. CDR3 DNA sequence: TGTGCCAGCAGCTTGGGGGGAGGGCGGTACTTC.

The V gene is TRBV27, the J gene TRBJ2-2; D is possibly TRBD2 (5 bases). Germline V gives CDR1 MNHEY, CDR2 SMNVEV (reference sequence). V was trimmed by 3 bases and J by 1 base, leaving 6 bases between them. The CDR3 covers 14 residues. In DNA form, the CDR3 reads TGTGCCAGCAGTTTTCGGGGGAACACCGGGGAGCTGTTTTTT. It encodes CASSFRGNTGELFF.

The genes are TRBV14 and TRBJ1-1; 7 bases match TRBD1. V lost 4 bases, J lost 0 bases, and 5 bases stayed unmatched. The CDR3 runs to 15 residues. The germline CDR1 and CDR2 sequences are SGHDN and FVKESK. CDR3 bases: TGTGCCAGCAGCCTAATGGGACAGATGAACACTGAAGCTTTCTTT. It yields the protein CASSLMGQMNTEAFF.